The 10 T cell receptor beta chains below come from one sample, sequenced in a study of T cell clonality in common variable immunodeficiency. Repertoires were generated with immunoSEQ multiplex PCR, while TCRdb's copy carries only in-frame clones and drops some. The specimen has roughly 58,000 clones, none found just once. Source material: peripheral blood mononuclear cells. The receptors stem from a person aged 18 to 70 in good health.

This clone came up many times. The read ends 3 residues shy of where the CDR3 ends; the end is completed using the germline J gene. This chain connects TRBV10-3 to TRBJ1-3; 10 bases map to TRBD1. The CDR3 has 19 residues. The V segment lost 3 bases and the J segment 3 bases; nucleotides outside the gene matches: 14. Germline CDR1 reads ENHRY; CDR2 reads SYGVKD. The CDR3 sequence: CAISDSTVGQGMFGNTIYF. Incomplete CDR3 DNA: TGTGCCATCAGTGATTCAACAGTGGGACAGGGGATGTTTGGAAACACC.

This clone was counted ten times or more. With the read ending 3 residues before the CDR3 end, the germline J gene is used to fill in that end. V is TRBV18 and J is TRBJ1-1; D is perhaps TRBD1 (5 bases). Trimming stripped 8 bases from V and 0 bases from J, with 7 bases between. The germline V gene has CDR1 KGHSH and CDR2 LQKENI. This CDR3 comprises 12 residues. CDR3 sequence reads: CASQTVNTEAFF. The sequenced part of the CDR3 DNA is TGTGCCAGCCAGACAGTGAACACTGAA. The full variable domain, with the rest looked up from reference TRBV18 and TRBJ1-1, is NAGVMQNPRHLVRRRGQEARLRCSPMKGHSHVYWYRQLPEEGLKFMVYLQKENIIDESGMPKERFSAEFPKEGPSILRIQQVVRGDSAAYFCASQTVNTEAFFGQGTRLTVV.

This clone was seen only a few times. The read stops 3 residues short of the end of the CDR3; the missing end is completed from the germline J gene. The chain employs TRBV18 and TRBJ1-3; D is possibly TRBD1 (6 bases). V was cut by 2 bases and J by 0 bases, with 14 bases left in between. This CDR3 is built from 17 residues. Germline values: CDR1 KGHSH, CDR2 LQKENI. CDR3 bases read: TGTGCCAGCTCACCAACACAGGGCTTACACTCTGGAAACACC. Translating gives CASSPTQGLHSGNT. The entire CDR3 sequence reads CASSPTQGLHSGNTIYF.

This clone came up many times. The CDR3 end falls 3 residues outside the read, so it is completed with the germline J gene. V usage is TRBV7-2 and J usage is TRBJ1-1; D possibly corresponds to TRBD1 (6 bases). With 5 bases removed from V and 1 base from J, the gap between germline ends came to 14 bases. Germline CDR1 is SGHTA and CDR2 is FQGNSA. The length of the CDR3 is 15 residues. The sequenced part of the CDR3 DNA is TGTGCCAGCAGCACAGCCGGGACAACGAACACTGAA. Translating it yields CASSTAGTTNTE. The whole CDR3 is CASSTAGTTNTEAFF.

At least ten counts were recorded for this clone. The CDR3 end is not reached by the read, which stops 3 residues before it; the germline J gene fills it in. The chain has TRBV6-2 or TRBV6-3 and TRBJ2-3; 7 nucleotides align to TRBD1. V dropped 5 bases and J dropped 0; count of bases not matched to a gene: 5. CDR3 length: 15 residues. CDR1 is MNHEY and CDR2 is SVGEGT in the germline V gene. The CDR3 bases that were read are TGTGCCAGCAGTAAATTGGGACAGAGCACAGATACG. As protein: CASSKLGQSTDT. The full CDR3 protein reads CASSKLGQSTDTQYF.

This clone came up many times. The CDR3 end falls 3 residues outside the read, so it is completed with the germline J gene. The V and J genes are TRBV4-1 and TRBJ1-1, with unresolved D. The CDR3 contains 11 residues. Trimming pared 4 bases from V and 4 bases from J, leaving 4 bases between. CDR1 is MGHRA, CDR2 YSYEKL, per germline. The sequenced part of the CDR3 DNA is TGCGCCAGCAGCCGGGCCACTGAA. The encoded protein is CASSRATE. The entire CDR3 sequence reads CASSRATEAFF.

This clone came up many times. The read gets to within 3 residues of the CDR3 end, and the germline J gene fills in the rest. The chain combines TRBV18 with TRBJ1-2; D may be TRBD1 (5 bases). Looked up from germline, CDR1 is KGHSH and CDR2 is LQKENI. The V end was cut by 5 bases, the J end by 6 bases, with 13 bases between. The CDR3 contains 13 residues. CDR3 DNA (partial): TGTGCCAGCTCAAGAGGGGAAGGGGATGGC. This gives the protein CASSRGEGDG. The whole CDR3 protein is CASSRGEGDGYTF. The full variable domain, its missing parts supplied by reference TRBV18 and TRBJ1-2, is NAGVMQNPRHLVRRRGQEARLRCSPMKGHSHVYWYRQLPEEGLKFMVYLQKENIIDESGMPKERFSAEFPKEGPSILRIQQVVRGDSAAYFCASSRGEGDGYTFGSGTRLTVV.

This clone was seen many times. The covered CDR3 bases are TGTGCCAGCAGTGACACAGGGACAGATACG. Protein product: CASSDTGTDT. The entire CDR3 reads CASSDTGTDTQYF. This chain links TRBV6-4 with TRBJ2-3, with D perhaps matching TRBD1 (6 bases). The missing CDR3 end, 3 residues past where the read stops, is filled in from the germline J gene. The CDR3 sequence is 13 residues long. V was shortened by 2 bases and J by 3 bases, with 6 bases between the two germline ends. Germline CDR1 reads MRHNA; CDR2 reads SNTAGT.

This clone was seen repeatedly, ten times or more. Coverage ceases 3 residues before the CDR3 finishes, and the germline J gene fills in the end. The rearrangement joins TRBV29-1 to TRBJ2-3; TRBD2 matches 12 bases. Trimming cost V 3 bases and J 8 bases; bases outside gene matches: 9. Germline CDR1 is SQVTM and CDR2 is ANQGSEA. The CDR3 consists of 15 residues. Partial CDR3 DNA: TGCAGCGTTGAGGGGGTCGGGACTAGCGGGTTTACG. As protein: CSVEGVGTSGFT. The full CDR3 protein reads CSVEGVGTSGFTQYF.

This clone was observed many times. Read data end 3 residues before the CDR3 end; the end is taken from the germline J gene. The J gene is TRBJ2-3, the V gene TRBV18, with D perhaps matching TRBD2 (5 bases). The CDR3 spans 15 residues. The V and J ends lost 2 bases and 0 bases respectively, with 9 bases between them. Germline assignment: CDR1 KGHSH and CDR2 LQKENI. The CDR3 loop reads CASSPEGLSTDTQYF. The sequenced part of the CDR3 DNA is TGTGCCAGCTCACCAGAGGGCCTTAGCACAGATACG.